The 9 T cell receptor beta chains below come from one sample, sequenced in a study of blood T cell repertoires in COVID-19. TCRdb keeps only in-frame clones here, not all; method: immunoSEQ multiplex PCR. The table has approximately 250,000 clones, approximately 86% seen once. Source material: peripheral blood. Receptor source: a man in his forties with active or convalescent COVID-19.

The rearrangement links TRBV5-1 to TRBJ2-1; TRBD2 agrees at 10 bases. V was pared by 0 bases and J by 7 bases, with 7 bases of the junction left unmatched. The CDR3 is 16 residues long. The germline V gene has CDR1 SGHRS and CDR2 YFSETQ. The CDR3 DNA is TGCGCCAGCAGCTTGGAGGAGGGTAGCGGGGGGAATGAGCAGTTCTTC. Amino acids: CASSLEEGSGGNEQFF.

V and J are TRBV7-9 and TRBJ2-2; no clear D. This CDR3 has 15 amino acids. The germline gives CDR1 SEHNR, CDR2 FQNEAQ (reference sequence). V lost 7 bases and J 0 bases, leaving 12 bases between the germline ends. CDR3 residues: CASTSRVANTGELFF. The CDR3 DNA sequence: TGTGCCAGCACCTCCCGGGTAGCGAACACCGGGGAGCTGTTTTTT.

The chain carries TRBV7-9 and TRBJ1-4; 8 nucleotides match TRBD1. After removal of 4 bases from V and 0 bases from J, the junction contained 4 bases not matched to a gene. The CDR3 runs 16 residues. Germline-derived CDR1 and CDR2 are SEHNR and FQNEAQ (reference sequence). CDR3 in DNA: TGTGCCAGCAGCTCCCGACAGGGGTCAACTAATGAAAAACTGTTTTTT. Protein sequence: CASSSRQGSTNEKLFF. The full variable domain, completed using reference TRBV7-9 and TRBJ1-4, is DTGVSQNPRHKITKRGQNVTFRCDPISEHNRLYWYRQTLGQGPEFLTYFQNEAQLEKSRLLSDRFSAERPKGSFSTLEIQRTEQGDSAMYLCASSSRQGSTNEKLFFGSGTQLSVL.

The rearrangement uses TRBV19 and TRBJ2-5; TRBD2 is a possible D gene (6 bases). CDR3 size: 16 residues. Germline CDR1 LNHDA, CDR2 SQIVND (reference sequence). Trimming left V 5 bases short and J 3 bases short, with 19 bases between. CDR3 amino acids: CASSLVPGLREETQYF. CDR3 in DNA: TGTGCCAGTAGTCTCGTACCGGGACTGCGAGAAGAGACCCAGTACTTC.

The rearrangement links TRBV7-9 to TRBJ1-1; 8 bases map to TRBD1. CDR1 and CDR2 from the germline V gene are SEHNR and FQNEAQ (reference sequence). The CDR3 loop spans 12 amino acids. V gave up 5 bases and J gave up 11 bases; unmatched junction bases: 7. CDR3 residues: CASSQTGAVAFF. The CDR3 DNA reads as TGTGCCAGCAGCCAGACAGGGGCCGTGGCTTTCTTT.

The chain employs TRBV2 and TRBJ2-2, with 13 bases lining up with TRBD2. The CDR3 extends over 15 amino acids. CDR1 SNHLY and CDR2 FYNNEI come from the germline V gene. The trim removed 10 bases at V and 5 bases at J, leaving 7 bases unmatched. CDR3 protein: CAKGLAGDRTGELFF. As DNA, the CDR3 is TGTGCCAAAGGACTAGCGGGAGACCGGACCGGGGAGCTGTTTTTT.

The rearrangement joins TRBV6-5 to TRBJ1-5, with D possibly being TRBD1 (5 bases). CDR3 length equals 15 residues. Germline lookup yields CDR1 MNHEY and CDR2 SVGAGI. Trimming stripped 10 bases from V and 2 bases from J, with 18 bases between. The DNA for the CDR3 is TGTGCCACGGAACAGGACCCCTGGGGCAATCAGCCCCAGCATTTT. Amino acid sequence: CATEQDPWGNQPQHF.

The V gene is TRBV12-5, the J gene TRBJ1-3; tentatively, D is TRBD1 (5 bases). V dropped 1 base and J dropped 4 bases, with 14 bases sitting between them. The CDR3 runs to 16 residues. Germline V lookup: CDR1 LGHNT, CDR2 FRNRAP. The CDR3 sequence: CASGLDLRAEGNTIYF. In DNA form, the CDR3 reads TGTGCTAGTGGTTTGGATCTCAGGGCGGAAGGAAACACCATATATTTT.

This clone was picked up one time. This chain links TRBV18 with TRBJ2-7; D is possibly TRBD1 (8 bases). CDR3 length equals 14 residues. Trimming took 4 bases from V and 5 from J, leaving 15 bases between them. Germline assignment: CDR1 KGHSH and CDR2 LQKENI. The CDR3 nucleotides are TGTGCCAGCTCACTTACAGGGGGGGCTGACGAGCAGTACTTC. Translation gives CASSLTGGADEQYF.